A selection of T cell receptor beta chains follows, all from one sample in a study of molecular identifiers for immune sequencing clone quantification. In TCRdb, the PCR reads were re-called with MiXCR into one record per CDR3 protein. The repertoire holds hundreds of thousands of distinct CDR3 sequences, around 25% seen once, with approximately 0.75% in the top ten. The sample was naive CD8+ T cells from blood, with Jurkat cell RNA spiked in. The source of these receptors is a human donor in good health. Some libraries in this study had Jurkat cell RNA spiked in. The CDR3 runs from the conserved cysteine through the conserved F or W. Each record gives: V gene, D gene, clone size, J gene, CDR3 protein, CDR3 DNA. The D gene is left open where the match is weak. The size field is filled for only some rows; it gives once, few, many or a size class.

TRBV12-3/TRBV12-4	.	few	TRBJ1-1	CASSLMAEAFF	TGTGCCAGCAGTTTAATGGCTGAAGCTTTCTTT
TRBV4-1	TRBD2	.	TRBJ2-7	CASSQEAGVPYEQHF	TGCGCCAGCAGCCAAGAAGCGGGAGTCCCCTACGAGCAGCACTTC
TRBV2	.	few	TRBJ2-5	CASSDPARGKETQYF	TGTGCCAGCAGTGATCCAGCCCGGGGTAAAGAGACCCAGTACTTC
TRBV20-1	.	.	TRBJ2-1	CSARDYFTGLYNEQFF	TGCAGTGCTAGAGATTATTTTACAGGACTCTACAATGAGCAGTTCTTC
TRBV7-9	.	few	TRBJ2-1	CASSSLHGNEQFF	TGTGCCAGCAGCTCCCTGCACGGGAATGAGCAGTTCTTC
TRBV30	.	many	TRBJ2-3	CAWHGTDTQYF	TGTGCCTGGCATGGCACAGATACGCAGTATTTT
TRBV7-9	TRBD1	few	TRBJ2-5	CASSLVSGQGSKAQYF	TGTGCCAGCAGCTTAGTTTCGGGACAGGGGTCCAAGGCCCAGTACTTC
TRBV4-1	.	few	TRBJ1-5	CASSHTLGVVKHF	TGCGCCAGCAGCCATACATTGGGGGTTGTCAAGCATTTT
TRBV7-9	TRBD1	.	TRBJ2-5	CASRSDRGLEAQYF	TGTGCCAGCAGATCTGACAGGGGGCTTGAGGCCCAGTACTTC
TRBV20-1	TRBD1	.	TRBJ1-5	CSASVGTGYQPQHF	TGCAGTGCTAGCGTGGGGACAGGCTATCAGCCCCAGCATTTT
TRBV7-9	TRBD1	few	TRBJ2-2	CASSPATGGVTGELFF	TGTGCCAGCAGCCCGGCGACAGGGGGAGTAACCGGGGAGCTGTTTTTT
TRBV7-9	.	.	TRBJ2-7	CASSLGVGRVYEQYF	TGTGCCAGCAGCTTAGGGGTTGGCAGGGTCTACGAGCAGTACTTC
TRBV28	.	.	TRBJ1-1	CASSFTEINQRGVATEAFF	TGTGCCAGCAGTTTCACCGAAATCAATCAAAGGGGGGTGGCCACTGAAGCTTTCTTT
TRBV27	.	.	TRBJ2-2	CASSWRKGNTGEPFF	TGTGCCAGCAGTTGGCGTAAGGGGAACACCGGGGAGCCGTTTTTT
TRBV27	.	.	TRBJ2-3	CASNPEFRRTDTQYF	TGTGCCAGCAACCCCGAGTTCCGGCGCACAGATACGCAGTATTTT
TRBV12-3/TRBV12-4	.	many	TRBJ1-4	CASSYSSEKLFF	TGTGCCAGCAGTTATTCTTCGGAGAAACTGTTTTTT
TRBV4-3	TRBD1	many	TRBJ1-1	CASSQTTGLEAFF	TGCGCCAGCAGCCAAACGACAGGGCTGGAAGCTTTCTTT
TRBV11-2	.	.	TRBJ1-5	CASSLDNSVDVEIQPQHF	TGTGCCAGCAGCTTAGACAATAGTGTAGACGTAGAAATTCAGCCCCAGCATTTT
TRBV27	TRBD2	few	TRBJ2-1	CASRLAALASYNEQFF	TGTGCCAGCCGTCTAGCGGCCCTGGCGTCCTACAATGAGCAGTTCTTC
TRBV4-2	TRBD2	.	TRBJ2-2	CASSQERLAGAGELFF	TGTGCCAGCAGCCAAGAGCGACTAGCGGGAGCCGGGGAGCTGTTTTTT
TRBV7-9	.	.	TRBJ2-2	CASSWGLSTGELFF	TGTGCCAGCAGCTGGGGTCTGAGTACCGGGGAGCTGTTTTTT
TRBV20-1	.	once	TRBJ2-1	CSALGTPWGKQFF	TGCAGTGCTCTCGGGACTCCTTGGGGTAAGCAGTTCTTC
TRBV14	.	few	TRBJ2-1	CASSQSGTRYNEQFF	TGTGCCAGCAGCCAATCCGGGACACGATACAATGAGCAGTTCTTC
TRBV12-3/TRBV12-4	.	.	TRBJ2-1	CASTLSGGVYNEQFF	TGTGCCAGCACCCTCTCTGGGGGAGTCTACAATGAGCAGTTCTTC
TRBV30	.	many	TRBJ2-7	CAWSVSPYEQYF	TGTGCCTGGAGTGTATCCCCCTACGAGCAGTACTTC
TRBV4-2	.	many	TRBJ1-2	CASSQGLGQYGYTF	TGTGCCAGCAGCCAAGGACTTGGACAGTATGGCTACACCTTC
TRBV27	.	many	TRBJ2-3	CASSQTLISTDTQYF	TGTGCCAGCAGTCAAACCCTGATTTCGACAGATACGCAGTATTTT
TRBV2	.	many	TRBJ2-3	CASSEVVLGTDTQYF	TGTGCCAGCAGTGAAGTTGTCTTGGGGACAGATACGCAGTATTTT
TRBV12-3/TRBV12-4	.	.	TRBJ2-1	CASTSRGSYNERFF	TGTGCCAGCACTTCCCGGGGCTCCTACAATGAGCGGTTCTTC
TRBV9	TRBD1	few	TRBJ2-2	CASSGEDRVGIYNTGELFF	TGTGCCAGCAGCGGAGAGGACAGGGTAGGCATCTATAACACCGGGGAGCTGTTTTTT
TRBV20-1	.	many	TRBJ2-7	CSARGEAYEQYF	TGCAGTGCTAGAGGCGAGGCTTACGAGCAGTACTTC
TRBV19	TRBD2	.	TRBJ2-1	CASGGLAGGYNEQFF	TGTGCCAGTGGGGGACTAGCGGGCGGGTACAATGAGCAGTTCTTC